This T cell receptor beta chain was obtained from a study of response to subunit inactivated influenza vaccine. Study-level findings and limits: The authors offered the suggestion that each seasonal influenza vaccination recruits few new T cells.

This clonotype was seen a single time. What it binds is unknown. Looked up from germline, CDR1 is SGDLS and CDR2 is YYNGEE. The CDR3 has 15 residues. V was shortened by 0 bases and J by 1 base, with 10 bases between the two germline ends. TCRdb passed the RT-PCR reads through MiXCR, listing each CDR3 protein once. The sample lists roughly 650,000 distinct CDR3 sequences; around 15% were seen once. This chain links TRBV9 with TRBJ2-5; perhaps TRBD2 as D (5 bases). This clonotype originated in a man aged 45 to 65 who received an inactivated influenza vaccine. The sample in question was PBMCs from blood, obtained roughly 15 days before vaccination. In DNA, the CDR3 is TGTGCCAGCAGCGTAGGAGGGAGAAGCCAAGAGACCCAGTACTTC. Its translation is CASSVGGRSQETQYF.